The rows below give T cell receptor beta chains drawn from one sample of a study of radiotherapy plus CTLA-4 blockade in lung cancer. Measured with immunoSEQ multiplex PCR; TCRdb has only the in-frame clones, and not every one. The sample carries about 41,000 clones, approximately 79% recorded once. The specimen was peripheral blood, collected from a patient treated with radiotherapy plus ipilimumab. All receptors derive from a human donor with non-small cell lung cancer who had stable disease on radiotherapy plus ipilimumab. Each CDR3 is given with its conserved first and last residue. The order of the fields is V gene, D gene, clone size, J gene, CDR3 DNA, CDR3 protein. The D gene is left open where the match is weak. For some rows the clone size is stated as once, few or many, or as a class when expanded; others skip it.

>TRBV7-3|-|-|TRBJ1-1
TGTGCCAGCAGCTTTGGGCTGAACACTGAAGCTTTCTTT
CASSFGLNTEAFF
>TRBV9|-|few|TRBJ2-1
TGTGCCAGCAGCGAGAGAGGGAACCCCGAGAATGAGCAGTTCTTC
CASSERGNPENEQFF
>TRBV18|TRBD1|-|TRBJ1-1
TGTGCCAGCTCACCACTCGTAAGCGGGACAGGGACCATGAACACTGAAGCTTTCTTT
CASSPLVSGTGTMNTEAFF
>TRBV19|TRBD1|-|TRBJ1-5
TGTGCCAGTAGTACGGACCCGACCAGGGGGTTGGTAAGCAATCAGCCCCAGCATTTT
CASSTDPTRGLVSNQPQHF
>TRBV5-1|-|-|TRBJ1-2
TGCGCCAGCAGCTTGGCGGTCAACTATGGCTACACCTTC
CASSLAVNYGYTF
>TRBV5-5|TRBD1|-|TRBJ2-2
TGTGCCAGCAGCACCAACAGGGGAAACACCGGGGAGCTGTTTTTT
CASSTNRGNTGELFF
>TRBV19|-|-|TRBJ1-1
TGTGCCAGTAGTATAGAGGGTGCGGTGAGCGCTGAAGCTTTCTTT
CASSIEGAVSAEAFF
>TRBV16|-|-|TRBJ1-2
TGTGCCAGCAGCCTACAGGCAGTGGGTGGCTACACCTTC
CASSLQAVGGYTF
>TRBV4-2|TRBD1|-|TRBJ1-5
TGTGCCAGCAGCCAAGAGACAGGGGGCAAGGAGCCCCAGCATTTT
CASSQETGGKEPQHF
>TRBV6-6|-|once|TRBJ2-1
TGTGCCAGCAGTTATTCGGGACTGTCGTCCGAGCAGTTCTTC
CASSYSGLSSEQFF
>TRBV7-2|-|-|TRBJ2-7
TGTGCCAGCAGCCTCCCCCCCGGACGCCAGTACTTC
CASSLPPGRQYF
>TRBV10-2|-|-|TRBJ1-1
TGCGCCAGCAAGGACAGTCAAGGATACACTGAAGCTTTCTTT
CASKDSQGYTEAFF
>TRBV9|TRBD1|-|TRBJ1-6
TGTGCCAGCAGCGTGGGACAGGGGTTTTCACCCCTCCACTTT
CASSVGQGFSPLHF
>TRBV7-2|TRBD1|few|TRBJ1-6
TGTGCCAGCAGCTTAGATCAGGGGGGTGGTAATTCACCCCTCCACTTT
CASSLDQGGGNSPLHF
>TRBV11-3|TRBD1|once|TRBJ1-1
TGTGCCAGCAGCTCCTCCGACAGGGGGAATGAAGCTTTCTTT
CASSSSDRGNEAFF
>TRBV6-1|-|-|TRBJ1-2
TGTGCCAGCAGTGAGGGGGGTGGCTATGGCTACACCTTC
CASSEGGGYGYTF
>TRBV5-8|-|-|TRBJ1-5
TGTGCCAGCAGCTTGATCCCAGGGGATAGCAATCAGCCCCAGCATTTT
CASSLIPGDSNQPQHF
>TRBV5-6|TRBD1|-|TRBJ1-2
TGTGCCAGCAGCCCCTGGGACAGGCCTTATGGCTACACCTTC
CASSPWDRPYGYTF
>TRBV4-3|-|-|TRBJ2-7
TGCGCCAGCAGCCAAGATGAGGGTGCTGAAACCTACGAGCAGTACTTC
CASSQDEGAETYEQYF
>TRBV29-1|-|few|TRBJ1-1
TGCAGCGTTGTTGACAGACTGAACACTGAAGCTTTCTTT
CSVVDRLNTEAFF
>TRBV6-1|TRBD1|-|TRBJ1-5
TGTGCCAGCAGTGGACTCCAGGGGGCATCTTTGCAGCCCCAGCATTTT
CASSGLQGASLQPQHF
>TRBV12-5|-|-|TRBJ1-4
TGTGCTAGTGGTACCGGGGAAGGGAGTGAAAAACTGTTTTTT
CASGTGEGSEKLFF
>TRBV5-6|-|-|TRBJ2-7
TGTGCCAGCAGCTCTCCGACGAGCAGATACTACGAGCAGTACTTC
CASSSPTSRYYEQYF
>TRBV5-6|-|few|TRBJ1-2
TGTGCCAGCAGCTTGGCAGGGACTAATGGCTACACCTTC
CASSLAGTNGYTF
>TRBV29-1|TRBD1|-|TRBJ1-2
TGCAGTTACAGGGGACCTAACTATGGCTACACCTTC
CSYRGPNYGYTF
>TRBV14|-|-|TRBJ2-2
TGTGCCAGCAGCCAAGGCGGCACCGGGGAGCTGTTTTTT
CASSQGGTGELFF
>TRBV28|TRBD1|once|TRBJ1-2
TGTGCCAGCAGTACGATACGACAGGGGGCTAACTATGGCTACACCTTC
CASSTIRQGANYGYTF
>TRBV5-4|TRBD2|-|TRBJ2-1
TGTGCCAGCAGCTTGGATCTAGCGGGGCTCAATGAGCAGTTCTTC
CASSLDLAGLNEQFF
>TRBV7-3|-|few|TRBJ2-2
TGTGCCAGCAGCTCCCTACCGGGGAGCGCAGGGGAGCTGTTTTTT
CASSSLPGSAGELFF
>TRBV11-2|TRBD2|-|TRBJ2-3
TGTGCCAGCAGCTTAGGGACTAGCGGGGGATCGCAGTATTTT
CASSLGTSGGSQYF
>TRBV30|-|-|TRBJ1-6
TGTGCCTGGAGTGTGGGAAGGGGTGCACCCCTCCACTTT
CAWSVGRGAPLHF
>TRBV6-6|-|medium-sized|TRBJ2-2
TGTGCCAGCAGCCCCGCCAGGGCGAACACCGGGGAGCTGTTTTTT
CASSPARANTGELFF
>TRBV30|-|-|TRBJ2-2
TGTGCCTGGAGTCTCACCGGGGAGCTGTTTTTT
CAWSLTGELFF
>TRBV6-5|TRBD1|few|TRBJ1-5
TGTGCCAGCAGTTGGGGGACAGGGGGCAATCAGCCCCAGCATTTT
CASSWGTGGNQPQHF
>TRBV30|-|-|TRBJ1-2
TGTGCCTGGAGCCCGGGGTCGACTAACTATGGCTACACCTTC
CAWSPGSTNYGYTF
>TRBV5-1|-|-|TRBJ2-5
TGCGCCGGCAAGGAGGGTGAGACCCAGTACTTC
CAGKEGETQYF
>TRBV9|-|-|TRBJ2-2
TGTGCCAGCAGCAGACAGAGAAATGGGGAGCTGTTTTTT
CASSRQRNGELFF
>TRBV27|-|-|TRBJ2-2
TGTGCCAGCAGTTTTCCGGGGACCGGGGAGCTGTTTTTT
CASSFPGTGELFF
>TRBV28|-|-|TRBJ1-2
TGTGCCAGCGGTCAGGGCTATGGCTACACCTTC
CASGQGYGYTF
>TRBV6-5|TRBD2|-|TRBJ2-1
TGTGCCAGCGGTTCGGGGGGGGGTAAGCAGTTCTTC
CASGSGGGKQFF
>TRBV7-9|-|-|TRBJ1-1
TGTGCCAGCAGCCGGATAAACACTGAAGCTTTCTTT
CASSRINTEAFF
>TRBV7-2|TRBD1|once|TRBJ1-4
TGTGCCAGCAATGAGAGGAGTGCAGGGGGCTATGGACTGTTTTTT
CASNERSAGGYGLFF
>TRBV7-8|-|-|TRBJ1-5
TGTGCCAGCAGCTCCGATGGACCCAATCAGCCCCAGCATTTT
CASSSDGPNQPQHF
>TRBV10-2|TRBD1|-|TRBJ1-1
TGCGCCAGCAGTGTGAAAGGGGGCGGGAACACTGAAGCTTTCTTT
CASSVKGGGNTEAFF
>TRBV5-1|TRBD1|-|TRBJ2-3
TGCGCCAGCAGCCAACAGGGGGCGGGAGGCACAGATACGCAGTATTTT
CASSQQGAGGTDTQYF
>TRBV7-6|TRBD2|-|TRBJ2-3
TGTGCCAGCAGCTTATTCGGCGGGGGGGCAGATACGCAGTATTTT
CASSLFGGGADTQYF
>TRBV5-6|-|once|TRBJ1-6
TGTGCCAGCAGCTTGGTGGGATCAAATTCACCCCTCCACTTT
CASSLVGSNSPLHF
>TRBV30|-|-|TRBJ2-7
TGTGCCTGGAGTAGGGGGTCCAGGGAGCAGTACTTC
CAWSRGSREQYF
>TRBV6-5|-|-|TRBJ2-1
TGTGCCAGCAGTGATCAGGTCAATGAGCAGTTCTTC
CASSDQVNEQFF
>TRBV4-3|-|few|TRBJ2-7
TGCGCCAGCAGCCCAGGGACATTTAACTCCTACGAGCAGTACTTC
CASSPGTFNSYEQYF
>TRBV5-5|-|-|TRBJ2-1
TGTGCCAGCAGCTTGGGGAATGAGCAGTTCTTC
CASSLGNEQFF
>TRBV27|-|-|TRBJ1-5
TGTGCCAGCAAAACCGGAAATCAGCCCCAGCATTTT
CASKTGNQPQHF
>TRBV19|TRBD1|-|TRBJ2-7
TGTGCCAGTAAGTTCACCGGGACAGGGGGCCACGAGCAGTACTTC
CASKFTGTGGHEQYF
>TRBV7-2|-|once|TRBJ2-5
TGTGCCAGCTGTACGGGGATTGCGGAGACCCAGTACTTC
CASCTGIAETQYF
>TRBV9|TRBD2|-|TRBJ2-7
TGTGCCAGCAGCCCCCGGGGGGAGGACTACGAGCAGTACTTC
CASSPRGEDYEQYF